This TCR beta chain comes out of a study of human T cells and chemical hapten exposure. Overall study: Diphenylcyclopropenone was applied weekly to patients' scalps across the roughly 23-week study. A patient group, mainly female, showed alopecia areata, totalis or universalis.

Described time point: patch test 1, 2 weeks after DPC sensitization. The treatment here: therapeutic diphenylcyclopropenone sensitization with weekly scalp DPC. Total RNA extraction was carried out from unfractionated whole blood. TCRdb redid the calling of the RACE reads with MiXCR, one entry per CDR3 protein. The table includes 90,000 to 120,000 distinct CDR3 sequences, roughly 11% detected once. In its sample, this clonotype was seen many times. Its specificity is not known. The CDR3 has 12 amino acids. Per the germline V gene, CDR1 is SEHNR and CDR2 is FQNEAQ (reference sequence). Trimming took off 5 bases at V and 8 bases at J, with 12 bases between the two ends. The study's findings and limits: Significantly greater numbers of large CDR3 similarity clusters came from expanded TCRs than from controls.

This rearrangement joins TRBV7-9 to TRBJ1-2, with TRBD1 as a possible D gene (5 bases). This clonotype originated in a woman aged 40 to 49 with alopecia areata. Some clones in this sample may be carry-over from other donors' samples. The input for sequencing was whole blood, taken in connection with sensitization to the hapten diphenylcyclopropenone (DPC). CDR3 in amino acids: CASSPPPGGYTF. DNA for the CDR3: TGTGCCAGCAGCCCACCACCAGGGGGCTACACCTTC.